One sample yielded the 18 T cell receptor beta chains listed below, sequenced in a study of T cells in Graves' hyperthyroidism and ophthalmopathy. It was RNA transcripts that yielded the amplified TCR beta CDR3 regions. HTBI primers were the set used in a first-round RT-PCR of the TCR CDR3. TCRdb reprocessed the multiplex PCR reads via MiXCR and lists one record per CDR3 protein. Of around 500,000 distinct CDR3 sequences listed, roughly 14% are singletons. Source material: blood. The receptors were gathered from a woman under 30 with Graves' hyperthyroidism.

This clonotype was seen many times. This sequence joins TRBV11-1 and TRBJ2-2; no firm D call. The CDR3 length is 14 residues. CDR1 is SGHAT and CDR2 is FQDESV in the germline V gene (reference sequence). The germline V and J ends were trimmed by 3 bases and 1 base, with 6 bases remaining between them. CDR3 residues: CASSFWGNTGELFF. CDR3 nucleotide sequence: TGTGCCAGCAGCTTCTGGGGGAACACCGGGGAGCTGTTTTTT. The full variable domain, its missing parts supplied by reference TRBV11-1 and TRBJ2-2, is EAEVAQSPRYKITEKSQAVAFWCDPISGHATLYWYRQILGQGPELLVQFQDESVVDDSQLPKDRFSAERLKGVDSTLKIQPAELGDSAMYLCASSFWGNTGELFFGEGSRLTVL.

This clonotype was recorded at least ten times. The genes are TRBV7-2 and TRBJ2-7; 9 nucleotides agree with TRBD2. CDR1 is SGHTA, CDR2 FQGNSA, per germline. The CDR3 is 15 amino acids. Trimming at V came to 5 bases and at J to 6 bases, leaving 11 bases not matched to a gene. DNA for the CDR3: TGTGCCAGCAGCCATGGGTGGACTAGCGCCTCCGAGCAGTACTTC. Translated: CASSHGWTSASEQYF.

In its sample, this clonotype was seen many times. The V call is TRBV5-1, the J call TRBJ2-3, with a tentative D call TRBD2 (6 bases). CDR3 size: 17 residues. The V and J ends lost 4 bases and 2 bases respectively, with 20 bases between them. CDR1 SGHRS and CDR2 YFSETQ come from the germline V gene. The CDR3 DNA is TGCGCCAGCAGCAAGAAACGGGACTTCCGAAACACAGATACGCAGTATTTT. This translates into CASSKKRDFRNTDTQYF.

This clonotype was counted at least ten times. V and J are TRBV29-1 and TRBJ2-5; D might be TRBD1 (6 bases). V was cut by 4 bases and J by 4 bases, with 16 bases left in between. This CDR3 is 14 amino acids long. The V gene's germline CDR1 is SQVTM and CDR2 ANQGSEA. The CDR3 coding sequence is TGCAGCGTTGGGCGGTCAGGGGCTGGAGAGACCCAGTACTTC. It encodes CSVGRSGAGETQYF.

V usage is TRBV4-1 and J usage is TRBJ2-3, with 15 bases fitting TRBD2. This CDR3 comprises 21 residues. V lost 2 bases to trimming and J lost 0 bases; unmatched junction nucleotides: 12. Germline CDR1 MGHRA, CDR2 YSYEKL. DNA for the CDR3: TGCGCCAGCAGCCAACTAATGGGACTAGCGGGAGGCCTCCTAAGCACAGATACGCAGTATTTT. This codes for CASSQLMGLAGGLLSTDTQYF.

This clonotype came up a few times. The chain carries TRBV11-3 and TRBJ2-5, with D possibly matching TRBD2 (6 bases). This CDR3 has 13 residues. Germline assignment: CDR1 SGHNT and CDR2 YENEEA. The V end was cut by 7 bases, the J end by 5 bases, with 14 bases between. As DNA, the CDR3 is TGTGCCAGCAACGCGGGGTCTGGTGAGACCCAGTACTTC. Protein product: CASNAGSGETQYF.

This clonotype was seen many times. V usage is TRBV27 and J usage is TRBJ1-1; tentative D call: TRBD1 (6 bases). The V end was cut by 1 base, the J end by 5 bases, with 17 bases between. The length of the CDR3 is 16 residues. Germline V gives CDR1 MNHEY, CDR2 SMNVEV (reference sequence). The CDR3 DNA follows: TGTGCCAGCAGTTTATGGGGGGGGCGGGGGGAGACTGAAGCTTTCTTT. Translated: CASSLWGGRGETEAFF.

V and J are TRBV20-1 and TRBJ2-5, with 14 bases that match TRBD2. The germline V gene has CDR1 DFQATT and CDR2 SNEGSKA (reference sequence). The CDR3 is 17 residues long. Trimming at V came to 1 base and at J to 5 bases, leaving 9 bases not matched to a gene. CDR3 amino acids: CSARGETSGRVGETQYF. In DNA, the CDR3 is TGCAGTGCTAGAGGGGAGACTAGCGGGAGGGTGGGCGAGACCCAGTACTTC.

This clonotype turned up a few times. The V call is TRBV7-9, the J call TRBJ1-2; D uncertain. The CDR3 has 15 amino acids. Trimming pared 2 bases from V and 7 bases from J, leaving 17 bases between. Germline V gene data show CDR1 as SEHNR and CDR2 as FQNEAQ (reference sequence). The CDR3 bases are TGTGCCAGCAGCTTATCGGGTGATAGCGGAGGTGGCTACACCTTC. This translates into CASSLSGDSGGGYTF.

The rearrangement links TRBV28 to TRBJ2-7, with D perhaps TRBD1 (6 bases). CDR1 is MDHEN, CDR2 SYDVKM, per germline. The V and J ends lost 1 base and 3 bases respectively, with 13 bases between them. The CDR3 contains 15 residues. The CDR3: CASSLYRDTSYEQYF. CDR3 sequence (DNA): TGTGCCAGCAGTTTATACCGGGACACCAGCTACGAGCAGTACTTC. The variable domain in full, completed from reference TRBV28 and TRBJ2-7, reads DVKVTQSSRYLVKRTGEKVFLECVQDMDHENMFWYRQDPGLGLRLIYFSYDVKMKEKGDIPEGYSVSREKKERFSLILESASTNQTSMYLCASSLYRDTSYEQYFGPGTRLTVT.

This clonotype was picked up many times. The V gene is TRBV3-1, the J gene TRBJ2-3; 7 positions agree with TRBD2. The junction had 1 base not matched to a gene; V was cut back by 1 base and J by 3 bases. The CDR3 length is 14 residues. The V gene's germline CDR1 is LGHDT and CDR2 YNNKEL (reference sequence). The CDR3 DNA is TGTGCCAGCAGCCAAGCACTAGCGACAGATACGCAGTATTTT. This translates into CASSQALATDTQYF.

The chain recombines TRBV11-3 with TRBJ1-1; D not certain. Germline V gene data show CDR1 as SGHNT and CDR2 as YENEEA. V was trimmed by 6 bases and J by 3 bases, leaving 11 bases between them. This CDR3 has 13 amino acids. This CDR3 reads CASRYGPDTEAFF. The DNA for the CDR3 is TGTGCCAGCAGATATGGTCCAGACACTGAAGCTTTCTTT.

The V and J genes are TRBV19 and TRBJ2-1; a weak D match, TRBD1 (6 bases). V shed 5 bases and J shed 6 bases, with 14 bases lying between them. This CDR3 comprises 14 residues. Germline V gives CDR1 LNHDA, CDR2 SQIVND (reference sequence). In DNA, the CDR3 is TGTGCCAGTAGTGCGGACAGTCCAGGCAATGAGCAGTTCTTC. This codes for CASSADSPGNEQFF.

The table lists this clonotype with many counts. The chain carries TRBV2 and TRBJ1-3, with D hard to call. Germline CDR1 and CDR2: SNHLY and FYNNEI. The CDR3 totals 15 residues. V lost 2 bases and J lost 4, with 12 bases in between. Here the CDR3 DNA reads TGTGCCAGCAGTGAAATCCGACCATCAGGAAACACCATATATTTT. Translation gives CASSEIRPSGNTIYF. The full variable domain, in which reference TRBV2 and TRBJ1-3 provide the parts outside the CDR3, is EPEVTQTPSHQVTQMGQEVILRCVPISNHLYFYWYRQILGQKVEFLVSFYNNEISEKSEIFDDQFSVERPDGSNFTLKIRSTKLEDSAMYFCASSEIRPSGNTIYFGEGSWLTVV.

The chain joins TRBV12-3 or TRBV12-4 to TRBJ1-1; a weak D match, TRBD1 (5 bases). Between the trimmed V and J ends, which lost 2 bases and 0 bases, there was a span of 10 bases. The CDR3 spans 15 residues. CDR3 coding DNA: TGTGCCAGCAGTTTAAAGCGGGGGATGAACACTGAAGCTTTCTTT. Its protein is CASSLKRGMNTEAFF.

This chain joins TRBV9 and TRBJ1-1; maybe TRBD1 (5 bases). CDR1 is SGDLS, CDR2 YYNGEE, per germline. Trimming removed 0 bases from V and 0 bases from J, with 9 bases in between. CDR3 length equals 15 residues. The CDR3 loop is CASSVGIQVNTEAFF. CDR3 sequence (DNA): TGTGCCAGCAGCGTAGGGATACAGGTGAACACTGAAGCTTTCTTT.

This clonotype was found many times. The CDR3 DNA reads TGTGCCAGCATCCCCTGGGGCTCCTACAATGAGCAGTTCTTC. This translates into CASIPWGSYNEQFF. The chain links TRBV28 to TRBJ2-1; D not certain. The CDR3 totals 14 residues. Per germline, CDR1 MDHEN and CDR2 SYDVKM. Trimming pared 7 bases from V and 0 bases from J, leaving 10 bases between.

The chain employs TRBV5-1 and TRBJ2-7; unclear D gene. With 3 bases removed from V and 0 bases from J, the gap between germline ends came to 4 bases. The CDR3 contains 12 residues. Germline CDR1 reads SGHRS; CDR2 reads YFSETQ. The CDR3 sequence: CASSSYSYEQYF. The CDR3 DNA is TGCGCCAGCAGCTCATACTCCTACGAGCAGTACTTC. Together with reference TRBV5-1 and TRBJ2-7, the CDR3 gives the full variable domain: KAGVTQTPRYLIKTRGQQVTLSCSPISGHRSVSWYQQTPGQGLQFLFEYFSETQRNKGNFPGRFSGRQFSNSRSEMNVSTLELGDSALYLCASSSYSYEQYFGPGTRLTVT.